The clone carrying this TCR beta chain was detected many times. The TCR beta CDR3 regions underwent amplification using RNA transcripts as the source. The HTBI primer set was used in a first-round RT-PCR of the TCR CDR3. MiXCR was run by TCRdb on the multiplex PCR reads, yielding one entry per CDR3 protein. The table has fewer than 250,000 distinct CDR3 sequences, less than 20% seen once. These data come from a study of T cells in Graves' hyperthyroidism and ophthalmopathy. The receptor's source is a woman between 18 and 30 years old with Graves' ophthalmopathy. Sequenced: blood.

The CDR3 coding sequence is TGCGCCAGCAGATACGACGGGACAGATACGCAGTATTTT. It encodes CASRYDGTDTQYF. The V gene is TRBV5-1, the J gene TRBJ2-3; D is ambiguous. The V gene's germline CDR1 is SGHRS and CDR2 YFSETQ. V was trimmed by 5 bases and J by 3 bases, leaving 10 bases between them. This CDR3 is built from 13 residues. Together with reference TRBV5-1 and TRBJ2-3, the CDR3 gives the full variable domain: KAGVTQTPRYLIKTRGQQVTLSCSPISGHRSVSWYQQTPGQGLQFLFEYFSETQRNKGNFPGRFSGRQFSNSRSEMNVSTLELGDSALYLCASRYDGTDTQYFGPGTRLTVL.